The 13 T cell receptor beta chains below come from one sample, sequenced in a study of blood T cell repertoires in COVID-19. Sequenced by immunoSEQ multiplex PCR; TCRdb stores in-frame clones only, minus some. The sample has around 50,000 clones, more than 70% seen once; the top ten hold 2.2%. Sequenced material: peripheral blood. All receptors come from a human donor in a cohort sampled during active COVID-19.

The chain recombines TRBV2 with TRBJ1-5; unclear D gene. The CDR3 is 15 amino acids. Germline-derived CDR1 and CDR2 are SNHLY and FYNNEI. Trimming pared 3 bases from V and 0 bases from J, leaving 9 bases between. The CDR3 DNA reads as TGTGCCAGCAGTGACAGAAATTATAGCAATCAGCCCCAGCATTTT. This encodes CASSDRNYSNQPQHF.

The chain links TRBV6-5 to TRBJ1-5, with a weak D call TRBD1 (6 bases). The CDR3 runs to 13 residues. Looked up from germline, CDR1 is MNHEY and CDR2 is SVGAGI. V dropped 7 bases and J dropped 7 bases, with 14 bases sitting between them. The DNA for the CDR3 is TGTGCCAGCATACTACAGGGTGACCAGCCCCAGCATTTT. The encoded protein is CASILQGDQPQHF.

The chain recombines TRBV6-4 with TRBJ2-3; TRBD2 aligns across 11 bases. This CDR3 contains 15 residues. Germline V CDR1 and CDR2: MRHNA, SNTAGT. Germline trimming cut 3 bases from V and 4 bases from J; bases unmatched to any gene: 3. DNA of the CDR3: TGTGCCAGCAGTGAAACTAGCGGGGGATCAGATACGCAGTATTTT. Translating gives CASSETSGGSDTQYF.

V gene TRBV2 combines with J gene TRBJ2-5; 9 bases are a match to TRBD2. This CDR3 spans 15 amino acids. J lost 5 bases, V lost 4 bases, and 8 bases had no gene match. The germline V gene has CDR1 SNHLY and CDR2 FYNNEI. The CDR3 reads CASSVERGAGETQYF. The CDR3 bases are TGTGCCAGCAGTGTCGAGCGGGGGGCCGGGGAGACCCAGTACTTC.

The CDR3 sequence: CASSVGPDSYTEAFF. CDR3 DNA: TGTGCCAGCAGCGTCGGACCGGACAGTTACACTGAAGCTTTCTTT. The chain is built from TRBV9 and TRBJ1-1; D is perhaps TRBD1 (6 bases). V lost 2 bases to trimming and J lost 3 bases, with 14 bases between them. The CDR3 length is 15 residues. Germline V gene sequence: CDR1 SGDLS, CDR2 YYNGEE.

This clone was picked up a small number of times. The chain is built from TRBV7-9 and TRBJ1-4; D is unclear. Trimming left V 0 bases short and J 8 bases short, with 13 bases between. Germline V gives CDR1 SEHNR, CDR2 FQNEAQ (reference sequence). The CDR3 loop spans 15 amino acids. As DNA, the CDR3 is TGTGCCAGCAGCTTAGCTGGCAGTCCGGGGGAAAAACTGTTTTTT. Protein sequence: CASSLAGSPGEKLFF.

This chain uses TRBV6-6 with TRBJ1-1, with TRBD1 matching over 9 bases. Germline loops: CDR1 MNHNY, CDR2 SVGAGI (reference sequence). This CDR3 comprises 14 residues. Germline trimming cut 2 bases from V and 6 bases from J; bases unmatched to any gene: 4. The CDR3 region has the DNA TGTGCCAGCAGTTACCGGGACAGGGACGCTGAAGCTTTCTTT. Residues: CASSYRDRDAEAFF.

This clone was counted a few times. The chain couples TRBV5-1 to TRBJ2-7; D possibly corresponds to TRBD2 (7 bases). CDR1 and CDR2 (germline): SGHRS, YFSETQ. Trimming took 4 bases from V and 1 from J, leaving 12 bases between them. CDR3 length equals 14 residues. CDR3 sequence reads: CASSPGGESYEQYF. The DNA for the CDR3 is TGCGCCAGCAGCCCGGGGGGCGAATCCTACGAGCAGTACTTC.

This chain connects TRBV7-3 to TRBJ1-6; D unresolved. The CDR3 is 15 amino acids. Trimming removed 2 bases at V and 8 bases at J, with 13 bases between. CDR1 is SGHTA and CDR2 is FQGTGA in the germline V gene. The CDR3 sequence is CASSLDPARDSPLHF. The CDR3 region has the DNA TGTGCCAGCAGCTTAGATCCAGCCCGGGATTCACCCCTCCACTTT.

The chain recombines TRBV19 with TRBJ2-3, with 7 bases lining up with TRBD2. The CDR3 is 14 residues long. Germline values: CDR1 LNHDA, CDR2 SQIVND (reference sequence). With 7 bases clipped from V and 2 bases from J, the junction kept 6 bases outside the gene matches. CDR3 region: CASTGGGHTDTQYF. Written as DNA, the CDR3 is TGTGCCAGTACCGGCGGGGGTCACACAGATACGCAGTATTTT.

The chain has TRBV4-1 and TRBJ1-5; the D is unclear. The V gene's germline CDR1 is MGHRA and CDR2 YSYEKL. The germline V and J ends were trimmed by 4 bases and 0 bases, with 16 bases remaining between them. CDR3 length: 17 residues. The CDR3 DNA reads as TGCGCCAGCAGCCCCCCGGCCGGAGACTCTAGCAATCAGCCCCAGCATTTT. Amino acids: CASSPPAGDSSNQPQHF.

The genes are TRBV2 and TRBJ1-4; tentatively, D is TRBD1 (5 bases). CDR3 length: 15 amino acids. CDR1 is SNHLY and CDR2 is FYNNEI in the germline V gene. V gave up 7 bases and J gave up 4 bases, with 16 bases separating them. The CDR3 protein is CASTRNGAINEKLFF. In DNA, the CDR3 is TGTGCCAGCACCAGAAATGGGGCGATTAATGAAAAACTGTTTTTT.

The CDR3: CASSQDQASRPRDTQYF. CDR3 in DNA: TGTGCCAGCAGCCAAGACCAAGCGTCACGTCCGCGAGATACGCAGTATTTT. V gene TRBV14 combines with J gene TRBJ2-3; no definite D call. The CDR3 is made up of 17 amino acids. The germline V gene encodes CDR1 SGHDN and CDR2 FVKESK. V shed 0 bases and J shed 5 bases, with 18 bases lying between them.